The 25 T cell receptor beta chains below come from one sample, sequenced in a study of blood T cells in healthy people across ages. Through a sample-barcoded 5' primer and a J-beta primer mix, a second PCR was run for roughly 6 to 12 cycles. TCRdb used MiXCR to reprocess the 5' RACE reads, holding one entry per CDR3 protein. The sample contains about 970,000 distinct CDR3 sequences, roughly half of which appear only once. The sequenced sample was blood. These receptor sequences come from a woman aged 55-69 years in good health.

This clonotype was counted only a few times. This chain connects TRBV24-1 to TRBJ2-7; a weak D match, TRBD1 (5 bases). The V end lost 3 bases, the J end lost 1 base, and 9 bases lay between the germline ends. Germline V gives CDR1 KGHDR, CDR2 SFDVKD. The CDR3 is 14 amino acids. CDR3 amino acids: CATSDAGRSYEQYF. CDR3 sequence (DNA): TGTGCCACCAGTGATGCAGGGCGTTCCTACGAGCAGTACTTC.

This clonotype came up a few times. This chain joins TRBV29-1 and TRBJ2-5; 8 positions match TRBD1. The CDR3 sequence is 13 residues long. Germline loops: CDR1 SQVTM, CDR2 ANQGSEA. The J segment lost 4 bases and the V segment lost 6 bases, leaving 7 bases of the junction unmatched. The CDR3 sequence is CSVHLTGAETQYF. CDR3 nucleotide sequence: TGCAGCGTACACCTGACAGGGGCAGAGACCCAGTACTTC.

This clonotype has a handful of counts. The V call is TRBV4-2, the J call TRBJ2-7; 8 bases align to TRBD2. Germline loops: CDR1 LGHNA, CDR2 YNFKEQ. The junction had 4 bases not matched to a gene; V was cut back by 0 bases and J by 0 bases. This CDR3 contains 16 residues. CDR3: CASSQDSGTTSYEQYF. The CDR3, as DNA: TGTGCCAGCAGCCAAGATAGCGGGACAACCTCCTACGAGCAGTACTTC.

The chain is built from TRBV7-2 and TRBJ2-1, with D tentatively TRBD1 (5 bases). Germline V gene data show CDR1 as SGHTA and CDR2 as FQGNSA. V was trimmed by 1 base and J by 2 bases, leaving 9 bases between them. This CDR3 contains 15 residues. The CDR3 spells CASSLEGVAYNEQFF. DNA for the CDR3: TGTGCCAGCAGCTTAGAAGGGGTGGCCTACAATGAGCAGTTCTTC.

In its sample, this clonotype was seen a few times. This sequence joins TRBV27 and TRBJ2-4; D is possibly TRBD2 (6 bases). Germline V gene sequence: CDR1 MNHEY, CDR2 SMNVEV (reference sequence). The CDR3 covers 15 residues. Between the trimmed V and J ends, which lost 5 bases and 2 bases, there was a span of 13 bases. The CDR3 coding sequence is TGTGCCAGCAGTCCGACCGGACTACCCAAAAACATTCAGTACTTC. This sequence encodes CASSPTGLPKNIQYF.

V is TRBV6-5 and J is TRBJ2-2; D is unclear. V was clipped by 2 bases and J by 4 bases, with 8 bases between them. The germline CDR1 and CDR2 sequences are MNHEY and SVGAGI. CDR3 length: 14 residues. CDR3 sequence (DNA): TGTGCCAGCAGTTACGTGACACGCACCGGGGAGCTGTTTTTT. Translated: CASSYVTRTGELFF.

This clonotype appeared a few times. V gene TRBV6-2 or TRBV6-3 combines with J gene TRBJ1-5; D not resolved. This CDR3 has 16 residues. Trimming removed 6 bases at V and 0 bases at J, with 15 bases between. The germline V gene has CDR1 MNHEY and CDR2 SVGEGT. This CDR3 reads CASRADDGYSNQPQHF. For the CDR3, the DNA is TGTGCCAGCAGGGCCGACGACGGGTATAGCAATCAGCCCCAGCATTTT.

The J gene is TRBJ2-4, the V gene TRBV7-9; D ambiguous. With the DNA end fitting TRBJ2-7 better, the J assignment may be wrong. The CDR3 is 12 amino acids. In germline, CDR1 is SEHNR, CDR2 FQNEAQ (reference sequence). The CDR3 bases are TGTGCCAGCAGCTTGATTAGCAGCGAGCAGTACTTC. It translates to CASSLISSEQYF.

This sequence joins TRBV6-5 and TRBJ2-1; 9 bases map to TRBD2. The tail of the sequence fits TRBJ2-7 better, so the J call may be wrong. This CDR3 has 15 residues. Germline loops: CDR1 MNHEY, CDR2 SVGAGI. CDR3 protein: CASRYRGLAYNEQYF. The CDR3 nucleotides are TGTGCCAGCAGGTACAGGGGACTAGCCTACAATGAGCAGTACTTC.

The V call is TRBV5-1, the J call TRBJ2-3; 8 nucleotides agree with TRBD2. Germline CDR1 reads SGHRS; CDR2 reads YFSETQ. J lost 1 base, V lost 0 bases, and 10 bases had no gene match. CDR3 length equals 18 residues. Written as DNA, the CDR3 is TGCGCCAGCAGCTTGGCCGGCGGCTGGGGACTAGGCACAGATACGCAGTATTTT. Its protein is CASSLAGGWGLGTDTQYF.

J is TRBJ2-5 and V is TRBV4-1, with D maybe TRBD1 (5 bases). V was shortened by 2 bases and J by 5 bases, with 24 bases between the two germline ends. Germline assignment: CDR1 MGHRA and CDR2 YSYEKL. The CDR3 consists of 18 residues. This chain's CDR3 is CASSQNKGLGPPRETQYF. The DNA of the CDR3 is TGCGCCAGCAGCCAAAACAAAGGCCTGGGGCCCCCGAGGGAGACCCAGTACTTC.

This clonotype was detected a few times. V and J are TRBV7-2 and TRBJ2-7; TRBD2 matches 7 bases. V shed 4 bases, J shed 9 bases, and the junction held 6 bases outside the gene matches. Germline V gives CDR1 SGHTA, CDR2 FQGNSA. The CDR3 contains 12 residues. The CDR3 region is CASSWDYERQYF. CDR3 bases: TGTGCCAGCAGCTGGGACTACGAGCGGCAGTACTTC.

This clonotype was observed a few times. The chain is built from TRBV27 and TRBJ1-1; D is undetermined. Trimming took 8 bases from V and 6 from J, leaving 13 bases between them. This CDR3 is 12 amino acids long. Per the germline V gene, CDR1 is MNHEY and CDR2 is SMNVEV (reference sequence). The CDR3 nucleotides read TGTGCCAGCTCTGGGGTAAGGTCTGAAGCTTTCTTT. As protein: CASSGVRSEAFF.

The chain joins TRBV7-2 to TRBJ2-6; 7 positions agree with TRBD2. The CDR3 length is 16 residues. V was clipped by 5 bases and J by 1 base; unmatched bases: 5. Germline V CDR1 and CDR2: SGHTA, FQGNSA. This CDR3 reads CASSPASGSGANVLTF. In DNA form, the CDR3 reads TGTGCCAGCAGCCCCGCTAGCGGTTCTGGGGCCAACGTCCTGACTTTC.

The gene calls are TRBV4-2 and TRBJ2-7, with 7 bases fitting TRBD2. Trimming removed 3 bases from V and 1 base from J; junction bases left unmatched: 9. The CDR3 extends over 16 amino acids. Germline values: CDR1 LGHNA, CDR2 YNFKEQ. DNA for the CDR3: TGTGCCAGCAGCCATTCGGCGGGGGTGGGGTCCTACGAGCAGTACTTC. Translated, it gives CASSHSAGVGSYEQYF.

The chain links TRBV5-5 to TRBJ2-5; the match to TRBD1 covers 7 bases. The germline V gene has CDR1 SGHKS and CDR2 YYEKEE (reference sequence). V was pared by 4 bases and J by 5 bases, with 11 bases of the junction left unmatched. There are 15 residues in the CDR3. CDR3 in DNA: TGTGCCAGCAGCCGCCCGACAGGGTCGGACGAGACCCAGTACTTC. Residues: CASSRPTGSDETQYF.

The J gene is TRBJ1-4, the V gene TRBV2; D remains ambiguous. Trimming removed 7 bases from V and 5 bases from J, with 17 bases in between. The germline V gene encodes CDR1 SNHLY and CDR2 FYNNEI. The CDR3 contains 15 residues. The CDR3 loop reads CASMNFGMGNEKLFF. The DNA of the CDR3 is TGTGCCAGCATGAATTTCGGCATGGGCAATGAAAAACTGTTTTTT.

V is TRBV7-2 and J is TRBJ2-5; D remains ambiguous. The V gene's germline CDR1 is SGHTA and CDR2 FQGNSA. V lost 2 bases and J 5 bases, leaving 6 bases between the germline ends. This CDR3 is 12 amino acids long. In nucleotides, the CDR3 is TGTGCCAGCAGCTTATATTCTGAGACCCAGTACTTC. Amino acids: CASSLYSETQYF.

The chain employs TRBV28 and TRBJ2-5, with 11 bases lining up with TRBD2. The germline V gene has CDR1 MDHEN and CDR2 SYDVKM. With 5 bases clipped from V and 11 bases from J, the junction kept 4 bases outside the gene matches. The CDR3 loop spans 12 amino acids. CDR3 sequence reads: CASSPGLAVQYF. The CDR3 region has the DNA TGTGCCAGCAGTCCGGGACTAGCGGTTCAGTACTTC.

This clonotype was counted only a few times. V usage is TRBV29-1 and J usage is TRBJ2-5, with 7 bases matching TRBD1. This CDR3 is built from 12 residues. The trim removed 7 bases at V and 2 bases at J, leaving 4 bases unmatched. Germline assignment: CDR1 SQVTM and CDR2 ANQGSEA. The CDR3 reads CSDRQGQETQYF. CDR3 bases: TGCAGCGACCGACAGGGTCAAGAGACCCAGTACTTC.

This clonotype has a handful of counts. A much larger clone sits a single nucleotide away, making a read error possible. This rearrangement joins TRBV5-5 to TRBJ2-7; the D is unclear. CDR3 length equals 14 residues. Deletions cut 4 bases from V and 6 bases from J, with 17 bases between. Looked up from germline, CDR1 is SGHKS and CDR2 is YYEKEE (reference sequence). CDR3 sequence: CASSATLHTCEQYF. In DNA form, the CDR3 reads TGTGCCAGCAGCGCAACCCTACACACCTGCGAGCAGTACTTC.

Of note for this clonotype: A much larger clone differs from this one at a single base, so this may be a read error. The J gene is TRBJ2-3, the V gene TRBV14; the D gene is possibly TRBD2 (5 bases). Per germline, CDR1 SGHDN and CDR2 FVKESK. This CDR3 contains 14 residues. The CDR3 sequence: CAGSQDRGTDTQYF. CDR3 nucleotides: TGTGCCGGCAGCCAAGACCGGGGTACAGATACGCAGTATTTT.

The chain combines TRBV20-1 with TRBJ1-2; D gene unclear. Trimming shortened V by 2 bases and J by 4 bases, and 14 bases separated the two germline ends. Germline V gene data show CDR1 as DFQATT and CDR2 as SNEGSKA (reference sequence). The CDR3 runs to 14 residues. CDR3 DNA: TGCAGTGCTAGAAGTCTAACCGGACTCTATGGCTACACCTTC. Encoded protein: CSARSLTGLYGYTF.

This clonotype has just a few counts. This chain connects TRBV7-9 to TRBJ2-1; unclear D gene. CDR1 is SEHNR, CDR2 FQNEAQ, per germline (reference sequence). V was trimmed by 1 base and J by 12 bases, leaving 13 bases between them. This CDR3 contains 13 residues. The CDR3 is CASSLGSAQAQFF. In DNA, the CDR3 is TGTGCCAGCAGCTTAGGCTCCGCGCAGGCGCAGTTCTTC.

The genes are TRBV20-1 and TRBJ2-5; TRBD2 is a possible D gene (5 bases). This CDR3 is built from 11 residues. CDR1 and CDR2 from the germline V gene are DFQATT and SNEGSKA (reference sequence). The V end was cut by 5 bases, the J end by 5 bases, with 9 bases between. CDR3 amino acids: CSARTQETQYF. DNA of the CDR3: TGCAGTGCTCGGACTCAGGAGACCCAGTACTTC.